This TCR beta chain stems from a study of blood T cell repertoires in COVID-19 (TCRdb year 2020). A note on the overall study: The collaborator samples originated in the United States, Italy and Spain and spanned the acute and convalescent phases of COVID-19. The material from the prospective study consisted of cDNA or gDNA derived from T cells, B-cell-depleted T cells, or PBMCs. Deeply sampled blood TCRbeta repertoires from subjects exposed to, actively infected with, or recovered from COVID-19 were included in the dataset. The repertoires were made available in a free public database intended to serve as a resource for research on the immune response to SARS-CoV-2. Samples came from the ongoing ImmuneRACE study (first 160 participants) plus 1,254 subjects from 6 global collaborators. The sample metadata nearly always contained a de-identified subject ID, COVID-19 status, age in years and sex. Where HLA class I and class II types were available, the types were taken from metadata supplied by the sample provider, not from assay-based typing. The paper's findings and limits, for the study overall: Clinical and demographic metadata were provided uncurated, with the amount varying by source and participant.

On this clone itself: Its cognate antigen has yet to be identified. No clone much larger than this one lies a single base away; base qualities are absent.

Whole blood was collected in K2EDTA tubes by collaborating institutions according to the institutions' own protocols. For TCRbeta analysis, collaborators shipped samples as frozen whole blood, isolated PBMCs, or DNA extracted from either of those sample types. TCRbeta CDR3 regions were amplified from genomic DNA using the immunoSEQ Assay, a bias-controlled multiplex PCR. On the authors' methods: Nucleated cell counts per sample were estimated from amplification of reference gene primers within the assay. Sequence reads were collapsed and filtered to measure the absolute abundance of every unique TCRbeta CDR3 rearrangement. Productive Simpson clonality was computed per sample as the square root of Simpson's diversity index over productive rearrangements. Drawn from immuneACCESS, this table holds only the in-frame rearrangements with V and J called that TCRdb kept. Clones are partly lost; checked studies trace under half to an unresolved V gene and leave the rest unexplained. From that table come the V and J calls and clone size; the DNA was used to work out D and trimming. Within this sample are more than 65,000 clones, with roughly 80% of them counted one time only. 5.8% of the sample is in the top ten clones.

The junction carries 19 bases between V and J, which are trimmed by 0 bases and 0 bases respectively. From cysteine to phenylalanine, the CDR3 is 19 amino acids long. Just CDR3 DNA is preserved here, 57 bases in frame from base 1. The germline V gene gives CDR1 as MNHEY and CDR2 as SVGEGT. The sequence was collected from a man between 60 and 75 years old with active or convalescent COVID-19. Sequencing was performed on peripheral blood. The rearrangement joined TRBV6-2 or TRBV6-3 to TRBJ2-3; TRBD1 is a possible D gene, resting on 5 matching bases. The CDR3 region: CASSYSKGEDTPSTDTQYF. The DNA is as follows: TGTGCCAGCAGTTACTCCAAGGGCGAGGACACTCCTAGCACAGATACGCAGTATTTT.